This T cell receptor (beta chain) was sequenced in a study of cytomegalovirus exposure and HLA in healthy donors. Germline values: CDR1 SEHNR, CDR2 FQNEAQ (reference sequence). Trimming cost V 1 base and J 6 bases, with 24 bases left between them. The length of the CDR3 is 18 residues. Study-wide results and limits: Later analysis suggested links between common viral pathogens and several top significant clusters. Usually a TCR sequence was rare, but some public TCRs were found in many donors.

The PCR employed 60 Vbeta primers together with 13 Jbeta primers. Profiled with immunoSEQ multiplex PCR; TCRdb holds only in-frame clones, not every one. Seen here are about 160,000 clones, roughly four fifths observed once, and the top ten hold approximately 3.1%. Remarks on this clone: Its antigen is not known.

Source material: PBMCs. This chain links TRBV7-9 with TRBJ1-1; the D gene is possibly TRBD1 (6 bases). The TCR was taken from a woman in her forties in good health and CMV-seronegative. The CDR3 here is CASSLGVGQGPSTAEAFF. CDR3 nucleotide sequence: TGTGCCAGCAGCTTAGGGGTGGGGCAGGGGCCGAGCACCGCTGAAGCTTTCTTT.